The T cell receptor beta chain described here comes from a study of T cells in Graves' hyperthyroidism and ophthalmopathy. Each diagnosis drew on symptoms, thyroxine, TRAb, thyroid ultrasound and orbital computed tomography findings. The source of the PBMCs was around 9 ml of fresh peripheral blood. The TCR beta CDR3 regions underwent amplification using RNA transcripts as the source. A first-round RT-PCR of the TCR CDR3 used the HTBI primer set. TCRdb passed the multiplex PCR reads through MiXCR, listing each CDR3 protein once. The table shows over 550,000 distinct CDR3 sequences, with approximately 16% occurring only once. This clonotype was counted at least ten times. Its antigen is not identified. General study points: In simple terms, a model built on 13 V-J features told ophthalmopathy apart from stable hyperthyroidism. In blood, most of the thyroid clonotypes expanded above 0.001 were also present.

Material for sequencing was blood. The receptor was isolated from a woman aged 18-29 years with Graves' hyperthyroidism.

CDR3 sequence reads: CASSLLAGNNQETQYF. In nucleotides, the CDR3 is TGTGCCAGCAGTTTACTAGCGGGAAATAATCAAGAGACCCAGTACTTC. The chain joins TRBV28 to TRBJ2-5; 9 positions agree with TRBD2. This CDR3 region has 16 residues. The trim removed 2 bases at V and 2 bases at J, leaving 6 bases unmatched. Germline loops: CDR1 MDHEN, CDR2 SYDVKM. The full variable domain, rest sourced from reference TRBV28 and TRBJ2-5, is DVKVTQSSRYLVKRTGEKVFLECVQDMDHENMFWYRQDPGLGLRLIYFSYDVKMKEKGDIPEGYSVSREKKERFSLILESASTNQTSMYLCASSLLAGNNQETQYFGPGTRLLVL.